The clone carrying this TCR beta chain came up a few times. Its antigen is not known. The sample originates from a study of T cells in Graves' hyperthyroidism and ophthalmopathy. Researchers amplified the TCR beta CDR3 regions from RNA transcripts. TCR CDR3 regions were first amplified by RT-PCR with HTBI primers. MiXCR was run by TCRdb on the multiplex PCR reads, yielding one entry per CDR3 protein. The table shows roughly 330,000 distinct CDR3 sequences, with around a sixth occurring only once. Study-wide points: Ophthalmopathy was predicted by the model a median of around 5.9 months ahead of onset.

Clinicians diagnosed patients from clinical symptoms, serum thyroxine and TRAb, thyroid ultrasound and orbital computed tomography. The origin of this receptor is a young man with Graves' hyperthyroidism. Input material: blood.

CDR3 sequence reads: CASSIIASQETQYF. The CDR3 bases are TGTGCCAGTAGTATAATAGCCAGCCAAGAGACCCAGTACTTC. The V gene is TRBV19, the J gene TRBJ2-5; D remains unclear. V was pared by 2 bases and J by 1 base, with 8 bases between. Germline assignment: CDR1 LNHDA and CDR2 SQIVND (reference sequence). The CDR3 has 14 residues.